These 28 T cell receptor beta chains came from one sample sequenced in a study of CD8 T cells in Susac syndrome. Random hexamers were used to reverse transcribe an amount of roughly 0.45 to 1 ug RNA. TCRdb independently ran MiXCR on the immunoSEQ multiplex PCR reads; one entry per CDR3 protein. Of fewer than 200,000 distinct CDR3 sequences detected, roughly 94% appear once; the ten largest clones hold approximately 0.1%. The source material was CD4+ T cells from PBMCs. Receptor source: a human donor in good health.

This clonotype was counted once. The CDR3 loop reads CATSGHQAGSYNEQFF. The CDR3 DNA reads as TGTGCCACCAGTGGGCACCAGGCAGGCTCCTACAATGAGCAGTTCTTC. This chain joins TRBV24-1 and TRBJ2-1; D is unclear. The CDR3 extends over 16 amino acids. Per germline, CDR1 KGHDR and CDR2 SFDVKD. Trimming cost V 5 bases and J 0 bases, with 13 bases left between them.

This clonotype has just one count. This chain joins TRBV29-1 and TRBJ2-1; 7 bases align to TRBD1. In germline, CDR1 is SQVTM, CDR2 ANQGSEA. J was trimmed by 5 bases and V by 5 bases; bases with no gene match: 9. This CDR3 comprises 14 residues. As DNA, the CDR3 is TGCAGCGTTCCGGCGGCAGGGGGAGACAATGAGCAGTTCTTC. Residues: CSVPAAGGDNEQFF.

DNA of the CDR3: TGTGCCAGCAGGGGACAGGGGACTGGAAACACCATATATTTT. Its protein product is CASRGQGTGNTIYF. This sequence joins TRBV28 and TRBJ1-3, with 10 bases lining up with TRBD1. Germline values: CDR1 MDHEN, CDR2 SYDVKM. With V trimmed by 6 bases and J by 2 bases, 1 base remained unmatched. The CDR3 totals 14 residues.

This sequence joins TRBV29-1 and TRBJ1-1, with D possibly being TRBD1 (6 bases). The ends were cut back, 7 bases at V and 0 bases at J, with 12 bases in the middle. Germline CDR1 and CDR2: SQVTM and ANQGSEA. The CDR3 spans 13 residues. The CDR3 sequence: CSAEGGMNTEAFF. The CDR3 DNA reads as TGCAGCGCCGAGGGGGGGATGAACACTGAAGCTTTCTTT. Looking up the rest from reference TRBV29-1 and TRBJ1-1 gives the full variable domain: SAVISQKPSRDICQRGTSLTIQCQVDSQVTMMFWYRQQPGQSLTLIATANQGSEATYESGFVIDKFPISRPNLTFSTLTVSNMSPEDSSIYLCSAEGGMNTEAFFGQGTRLTVV.

The chain employs TRBV5-6 and TRBJ1-2, with TRBD1 matching over 7 bases. After removal of 5 bases from V and 3 bases from J, the junction contained 7 bases not matched to a gene. This CDR3 region has 14 residues. Germline CDR1 is SGHDT and CDR2 is YYEEEE. The chain's CDR3 is CASRTDTGDYGYTF. The CDR3 region has the DNA TGTGCCAGCAGAACTGATACAGGGGACTATGGCTACACCTTC.

This sequence joins TRBV29-1 and TRBJ2-4, with 10 bases identical to TRBD1. CDR1 is SQVTM, CDR2 ANQGSEA, per germline. The CDR3 is made up of 12 amino acids. J lost 6 bases, V lost 7 bases, and 3 bases had no gene match. The CDR3: CSGGQGVNIQYF. The CDR3 DNA reads TGCAGCGGTGGACAGGGGGTAAACATTCAGTACTTC.

CDR3 coding DNA: TGTGCCAGCAGCTTTCTAGCGGGAGTCGCCTACGAGCAGTACTTC. Amino acid sequence: CASSFLAGVAYEQYF. This chain joins TRBV3-1 and TRBJ2-7; 10 nucleotides match TRBD2. Per germline, CDR1 LGHDT and CDR2 YNNKEL (reference sequence). The CDR3 spans 15 residues. Germline trimming cut 5 bases from V and 2 bases from J; bases unmatched to any gene: 6.

The chain links TRBV4-3 to TRBJ2-7; 7 bases are shared with TRBD2. The CDR3 is made up of 14 amino acids. J gave up 3 bases and V 5 bases, and 7 bases lay outside the gene matches. CDR1 LGHNA and CDR2 YSLEER come from the germline V gene. The CDR3 sequence is CASSWGTTVYEQYF. The CDR3 bases are TGCGCCAGCAGCTGGGGGACTACCGTCTACGAGCAGTACTTC.

The V call is TRBV7-2, the J call TRBJ2-5; possible D gene TRBD2, 6 bases. CDR1 is SGHTA and CDR2 is FQGNSA in the germline V gene. The V end lost 5 bases, the J end lost 4 bases, and 11 bases lay between the germline ends. This CDR3 has 13 amino acids. The CDR3 region is CASSPRLVETQYF. The DNA for the CDR3 is TGTGCCAGCAGCCCTAGACTAGTAGAGACCCAGTACTTC.

The rearrangement joins TRBV10-3 to TRBJ1-2, with D unresolved. With 3 bases removed from V and 3 bases from J, the gap between germline ends came to 8 bases. Germline values: CDR1 ENHRY, CDR2 SYGVKD. The CDR3 sequence is 13 residues long. The CDR3 region has the DNA TGTGCCATCAGTGATCCGACGGACTATGGCTACACCTTC. As protein: CAISDPTDYGYTF.

The rearrangement joins TRBV20-1 to TRBJ2-7, with no clear D. Trimming pared 6 bases from V and 2 bases from J, leaving 14 bases between. There are 13 residues in the CDR3. Germline V lookup: CDR1 DFQATT, CDR2 SNEGSKA (reference sequence). CDR3 bases: TGCAGTGCCGACCGCAGAACGACCTACGAGCAGTACTTC. It translates to CSADRRTTYEQYF.

The chain recombines TRBV20-1 with TRBJ1-5, with no clear D. Deletions cut 2 bases from V and 4 bases from J, with 21 bases between. The germline gives CDR1 DFQATT, CDR2 SNEGSKA (reference sequence). This CDR3 comprises 17 residues. Here the CDR3 reads CSARPILGGPPNQPQHF. Here the CDR3 DNA reads TGCAGTGCTAGACCCATTCTGGGAGGACCGCCAAATCAGCCCCAGCATTTT.

J is TRBJ2-5 and V is TRBV28; TRBD2 is a possible D gene (7 bases). Germline-derived CDR1 and CDR2 are MDHEN and SYDVKM. CDR3 length equals 16 residues. V was pared by 5 bases and J by 1 base, with 17 bases between. The CDR3 nucleotides are TGTGCCAGCAGTAATGGGGGGGCATGGGTCCAAGAGACCCAGTACTTC. It yields the protein CASSNGGAWVQETQYF.

This clonotype was picked up one time. The gene calls are TRBV20-1 and TRBJ2-5; D remains unclear. The germline V gene has CDR1 DFQATT and CDR2 SNEGSKA (reference sequence). V was shortened by 1 base and J by 0 bases, with 9 bases between the two germline ends. The length of the CDR3 is 14 residues. The DNA for the CDR3 is TGCAGTGCTAGAGGAGAAGGGTACCAAGAGACCCAGTACTTC. Amino acid sequence: CSARGEGYQETQYF.

The V gene is TRBV29-1, the J gene TRBJ1-1, with TRBD1 matching 9 bases. The CDR3 sequence is 13 residues long. After removal of 5 bases from V and 1 base from J, the junction contained 2 bases not matched to a gene. The germline gives CDR1 SQVTM, CDR2 ANQGSEA. For the CDR3, the DNA is TGCAGCGTTCCGGGACAGGGGAACACTGAAGCTTTCTTT. Its protein is CSVPGQGNTEAFF.

This chain connects TRBV27 to TRBJ2-7; TRBD2 aligns across 9 bases. This CDR3 region has 14 residues. The junction had 6 bases not matched to a gene; V was cut back by 4 bases and J by 5 bases. The germline V gene encodes CDR1 MNHEY and CDR2 SMNVEV (reference sequence). CDR3 in amino acids: CASSSTAGGNEQYF. The CDR3, as DNA: TGTGCCAGCAGTTCCACAGCGGGGGGCAACGAGCAGTACTTC.

The rearrangement links TRBV27 to TRBJ2-2; 8 nucleotides agree with TRBD2. The CDR3 has 16 amino acids. Trimming cost V 4 bases and J 7 bases; bases outside gene matches: 11. The germline V gene encodes CDR1 MNHEY and CDR2 SMNVEV (reference sequence). The CDR3 region has the DNA TGTGCCAGCAGTTCTCCCCCCGGGAGGGCCAACGGGGAGCTGTTTTTT. Translated: CASSSPPGRANGELFF.

This chain joins TRBV4-3 and TRBJ2-1, with D tentatively TRBD2 (5 bases). V lost 0 bases and J lost 10, with 10 bases in between. The germline V gene encodes CDR1 LGHNA and CDR2 YSLEER. The length of the CDR3 is 13 residues. The CDR3 DNA sequence: TGCGCCAGCAGCCAAGATCATCGCGGGGAGCAGTTCTTC. It translates to CASSQDHRGEQFF.

This chain links TRBV9 with TRBJ2-1; the match to TRBD2 covers 14 bases. The junction had 8 bases not matched to a gene; V was cut back by 4 bases and J by 11 bases. Germline loops: CDR1 SGDLS, CDR2 YYNGEE. The CDR3 loop spans 15 amino acids. CDR3 nucleotides: TGTGCCAGCAGCCTACCGGGACTAGCGGGAGATAAGCAGTTCTTC. Translating gives CASSLPGLAGDKQFF.

This chain links TRBV12-3 or TRBV12-4 with TRBJ2-7; D is unclear. The CDR3 is 14 amino acids. Trimming stripped 3 bases from V and 3 bases from J, with 12 bases between. The CDR3 sequence: CASSFGQTFYEQYF. DNA of the CDR3: TGTGCCAGCAGTTTCGGGCAGACGTTCTACGAGCAGTACTTC.

The table lists this clonotype with a count of one. The V and J genes are TRBV27 and TRBJ2-7; D might be TRBD1 (5 bases). The CDR3 covers 16 residues. Germline lookup yields CDR1 MNHEY and CDR2 SMNVEV (reference sequence). Trimming took 6 bases from V and 0 from J, leaving 18 bases between them. CDR3 region: CASSPAGLRSSYEQYF. The CDR3 region has the DNA TGTGCCAGCAGCCCGGCAGGGCTTAGGAGCTCCTACGAGCAGTACTTC.

This sequence joins TRBV29-1 and TRBJ2-1; no definite D call. The germline V and J ends were trimmed by 6 bases and 3 bases, with 12 bases remaining between them. This CDR3 contains 13 residues. Germline CDR1 is SQVTM and CDR2 is ANQGSEA. The CDR3 spells CSVGKAVYNEQFF. CDR3 coding DNA: TGCAGCGTCGGTAAGGCGGTCTACAATGAGCAGTTCTTC.

The V gene is TRBV5-1, the J gene TRBJ1-1; D ambiguous. Germline CDR1 is SGHRS and CDR2 is YFSETQ. Deletions cut 4 bases from V and 7 bases from J, with 23 bases between. The CDR3 has 16 residues. DNA for the CDR3: TGCGCCAGCAGCGACCAACCGGGTTCCGCCTGGGGTGAAGCTTTCTTT. The encoded protein is CASSDQPGSAWGEAFF.

The chain recombines TRBV30 with TRBJ1-1; 8 positions agree with TRBD1. The ends lost 8 bases at V and 5 bases at J; junction bases unmatched: 7. Per the germline V gene, CDR1 is GTSNPN and CDR2 is SVGIG (reference sequence). CDR3 length: 12 amino acids. This CDR3 is CAVQGEWTEAFF. CDR3 bases: TGTGCCGTACAGGGGGAGTGGACTGAAGCTTTCTTT.

The chain joins TRBV29-1 to TRBJ2-1; D is perhaps TRBD2 (6 bases). The germline V gene encodes CDR1 SQVTM and CDR2 ANQGSEA. The CDR3 has 14 residues. The V end lost 4 bases, the J end lost 1 base, and 11 bases lay between the germline ends. The CDR3 here is CSVVVGLSYNEQFF. In nucleotides, the CDR3 is TGCAGCGTTGTTGTCGGACTATCCTACAATGAGCAGTTCTTC.

The genes are TRBV15 and TRBJ1-6; D is unresolved. Germline assignment: CDR1 LNHNV and CDR2 YYDKDF (reference sequence). The CDR3 has 14 residues. V lost 0 bases and J lost 9, with 9 bases in between. In DNA, the CDR3 is TGTGCCACCAGCAGAGATTCCGGTGGTTCACCCCTCCACTTT. This gives the protein CATSRDSGGSPLHF.

In its sample, this clonotype was seen once. The genes are TRBV27 and TRBJ2-7, with D tentatively TRBD2 (5 bases). The V and J ends lost 1 base and 4 bases respectively, with 11 bases between them. From germline, CDR1 is MNHEY and CDR2 SMNVEV (reference sequence). The CDR3 extends over 14 amino acids. Written as DNA, the CDR3 is TGTGCCAGCAGTTTATTCGGCGGAGGATACGAGCAGTACTTC. Protein: CASSLFGGGYEQYF.

V usage is TRBV7-9 and J usage is TRBJ2-1; D is ambiguous. The germline gives CDR1 SEHNR, CDR2 FQNEAQ (reference sequence). The CDR3 length is 15 residues. V was trimmed by 0 bases and J by 3 bases, leaving 9 bases between them. The CDR3 reads CASSLASGFYNEQFF. CDR3 coding DNA: TGTGCCAGCAGCTTAGCTAGTGGCTTCTACAATGAGCAGTTCTTC.